This T cell receptor (beta chain) stems from a study of blood T cells in healthy people across ages. General study findings and limits: Any conclusive comparison of naive versus antigen-experienced cells was prevented by using unsorted PBMCs. When set beside aged donors, long-lived donors presented more naive CD4+ cells and higher diversity. Investigators viewed diversity estimates from one million T cells as underestimates, the study reported.

For the second PCR, which ran for roughly 7 to 11 cycles, a sample-barcoded 5' primer and a J-beta primer mix were used. Tagging of each cDNA molecule was performed by a template-switch adaptor with 12 random nucleotides. TCRdb used MiXCR to reprocess the 5' RACE reads, holding one entry per CDR3 protein. Among about 830,000 distinct CDR3 sequences listed, 55% to 70% were seen once. CDR1 is KGHSH and CDR2 is LQKENI in the germline V gene. The CDR3 has 12 amino acids. Trimming stripped 3 bases from V and 8 bases from J, with 10 bases between. About this clonotype itself: Its specificity is not known.

The sample comprised blood. V is TRBV18 and J is TRBJ1-2; D is undetermined. The receptor was derived from a man aged 25 to 40 in good health. The CDR3 is CASSPKAEGYTF. CDR3 sequence (DNA): TGTGCCAGCTCACCTAAGGCGGAGGGCTACACCTTC. The complete variable domain, with remaining parts taken from reference TRBV18 and TRBJ1-2, reads NAGVMQNPRHLVRRRGQEARLRCSPMKGHSHVYWYRQLPEEGLKFMVYLQKENIIDESGMPKERFSAEFPKEGPSILRIQQVVRGDSAAYFCASSPKAEGYTFGSGTRLTVV.